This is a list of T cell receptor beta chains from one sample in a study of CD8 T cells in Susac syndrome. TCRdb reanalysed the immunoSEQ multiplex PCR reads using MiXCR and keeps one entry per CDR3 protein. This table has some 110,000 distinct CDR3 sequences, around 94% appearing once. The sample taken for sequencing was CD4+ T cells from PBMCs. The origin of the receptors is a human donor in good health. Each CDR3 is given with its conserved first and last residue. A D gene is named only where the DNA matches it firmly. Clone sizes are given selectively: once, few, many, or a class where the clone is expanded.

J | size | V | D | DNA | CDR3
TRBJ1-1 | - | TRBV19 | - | TGTGCCAGTAGTACGGACAGGAACACTGAAGCTTTCTTT | CASSTDRNTEAFF
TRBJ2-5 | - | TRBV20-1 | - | TGCAGTGCTACGGATTTCCGGGGCCAAGAGACCCAGTACTTC | CSATDFRGQETQYF
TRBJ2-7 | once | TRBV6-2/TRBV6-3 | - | TGTGCCAGCAGTTGGGCAATCGCCGGGGCCCCCTACGAGCAGTACTTC | CASSWAIAGAPYEQYF
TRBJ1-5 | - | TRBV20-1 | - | TGCAGTGCTTCCCGAGAACATAGCAATCAGCCCCAGCATTTT | CSASREHSNQPQHF
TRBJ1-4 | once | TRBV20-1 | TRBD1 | TGCAGTGCTAGAGACCAACAGGGGGCGAATGAAAAACTGTTTTTT | CSARDQQGANEKLFF
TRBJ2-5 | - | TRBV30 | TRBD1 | TGTGCCTGGAATCGACAGGGGCTACAAGAGACCCAGTACTTC | CAWNRQGLQETQYF
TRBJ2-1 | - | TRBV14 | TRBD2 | TGTGCCAGCAGCCATTTGGAGGGCGGGAGGGCCTCGTACAATGAGCAGTTCTTC | CASSHLEGGRASYNEQFF
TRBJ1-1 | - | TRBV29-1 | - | TGCAGCGTTAAAACAGGGACGAACACTGAAGCTTTCTTT | CSVKTGTNTEAFF
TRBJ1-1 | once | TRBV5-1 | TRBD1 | TGCGCCAGCAGCCCGACAGGGGGGATCACTGAAGCTTTCTTT | CASSPTGGITEAFF
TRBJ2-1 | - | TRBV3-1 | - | TGTGCCAGCAGCCAACGGGCGACACCTTACAATGAGCAGTTCTTC | CASSQRATPYNEQFF
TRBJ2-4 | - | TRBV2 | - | TGTGCCAGCAGTGATGTCGGACTGAGAATTCAGTACTTC | CASSDVGLRIQYF
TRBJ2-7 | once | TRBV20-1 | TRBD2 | TGCAGTGCTAGAGCTAAGGTAGCGGGAGCTCCCCCATCCTACGAGCAGTACTTC | CSARAKVAGAPPSYEQYF
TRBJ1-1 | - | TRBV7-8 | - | TGTGCCAGCAGCTTACTCGGGGGGGGCCGGATGAACACTGAAGCTTTCTTT | CASSLLGGGRMNTEAFF
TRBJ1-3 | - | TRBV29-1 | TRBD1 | TGCAGCGCTCAGGGGGCAGCCGGAAACACCATATATTTT | CSAQGAAGNTIYF
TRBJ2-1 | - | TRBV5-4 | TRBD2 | TGTGCCAGCAGCTTGGGGACTAGCGGGAAGTATGAGCAGTTCTTC | CASSLGTSGKYEQFF
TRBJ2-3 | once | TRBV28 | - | TGTGCCAGCAGTCAAACTCCCGGGACATCCACAGATACGCAGTATTTT | CASSQTPGTSTDTQYF
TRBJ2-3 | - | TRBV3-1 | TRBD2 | TGTGCCAGCAGCTACCGGACTAGCGGGTATGCAGATACGCAGTATTTT | CASSYRTSGYADTQYF
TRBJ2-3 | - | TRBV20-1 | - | TGCAGTGCTAGAGAAGAGGGGAGACCGCAGTATTTT | CSAREEGRPQYF
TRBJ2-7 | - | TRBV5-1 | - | TGCGCCAGCAGCTTGGCCGTGACAGGAGCCTACGAGCAGTACTTC | CASSLAVTGAYEQYF
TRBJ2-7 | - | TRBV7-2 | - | TGTGCCAGCAGCGGAGTAACGGGATACGAGCAGTACTTC | CASSGVTGYEQYF
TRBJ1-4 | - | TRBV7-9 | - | TGTGCCAGCAGCCCCCCCCGGTTTGGGGGAAAACTGTTTTTT | CASSPPRFGGKLFF
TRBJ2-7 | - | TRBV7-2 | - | TGTGCCAGCAGCTTACGGGCTCTTCCCCCCAACGAGCAGTACTTC | CASSLRALPPNEQYF
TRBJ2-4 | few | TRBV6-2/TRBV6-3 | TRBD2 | TGTGCCAGCAGTAAGCAAGCGGGGGGAGCCAACATTCAGTACTTC | CASSKQAGGANIQYF
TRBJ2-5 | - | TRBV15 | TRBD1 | TGTGCCACCAGCAGGGGGACAGGGGCCAAAGAGACCCAGTACTTC | CATSRGTGAKETQYF
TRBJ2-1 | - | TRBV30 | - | TGTGCCTGGAGTGTCCAACTAACTGAGCAGTTCTTC | CAWSVQLTEQFF